The 21 T cell receptor beta chains below come from one sample, sequenced in a study of Ad26.COV2.S vaccination and SARS-CoV-2 variants. Clones were read by immunoSEQ multiplex PCR, and TCRdb kept only the in-frame ones, dropping some. Among 180,000 or so clones listed, approximately 88% were seen once. This specimen was peripheral blood, taken after recovery from COVID-19. Receptors originate from a human donor who had recovered from COVID-19.

This chain connects TRBV7-2 to TRBJ2-5, with TRBD2 matching over 11 bases. This CDR3 has 16 amino acids. Losses at the gene ends were 1 base for V and 5 bases for J; bases not matched to a gene: 6. The germline CDR1 and CDR2 sequences are SGHTA and FQGNSA. The CDR3 region has the DNA TGTGCCAGCAGCTTAGTAATAGCGGGAGGGCGGGAGACCCAGTACTTC. This sequence encodes CASSLVIAGGRETQYF.

As DNA, the CDR3 is TGCGCCAGCAGCTTTGGGACCCCTGCGACGTACGAGCAGTACTTC. Translated, it gives CASSFGTPATYEQYF. The chain links TRBV5-1 to TRBJ2-7; TRBD1 or TRBD2 may be the D gene (5 bases each). V lost 2 bases to trimming and J lost 4 bases, with 16 bases between them. CDR1 and CDR2 (germline): SGHRS, YFSETQ. CDR3 size: 15 residues.

The chain employs TRBV7-9 and TRBJ1-1; no firm D call. Germline values: CDR1 SEHNR, CDR2 FQNEAQ (reference sequence). V was trimmed by 5 bases and J by 6 bases, leaving 19 bases between them. The CDR3 totals 15 residues. This CDR3 reads CASSPQAGYMAEAFF. CDR3 coding DNA: TGTGCCAGCAGCCCCCAAGCGGGATACATGGCTGAAGCTTTCTTT. The full variable domain, its missing parts supplied by reference TRBV7-9 and TRBJ1-1, is DTGVSQNPRHKITKRGQNVTFRCDPISEHNRLYWYRQTLGQGPEFLTYFQNEAQLEKSRLLSDRFSAERPKGSFSTLEIQRTEQGDSAMYLCASSPQAGYMAEAFFGQGTRLTVV.

The chain carries TRBV28 and TRBJ2-3; 7 bases map to TRBD1. V lost 4 bases to trimming and J lost 6 bases; unmatched junction nucleotides: 13. CDR1 MDHEN and CDR2 SYDVKM come from the germline V gene. The CDR3 length is 16 residues. The CDR3 nucleotides are TGTGCCAGCAGTTCACCCTTCAGCACAGGGGTGGATACGCAGTATTTT. Translation gives CASSSPFSTGVDTQYF. The entire variable domain, with the rest obtained from reference TRBV28 and TRBJ2-3, is as follows: DVKVTQSSRYLVKRTGEKVFLECVQDMDHENMFWYRQDPGLGLRLIYFSYDVKMKEKGDIPEGYSVSREKKERFSLILESASTNQTSMYLCASSSPFSTGVDTQYFGPGTRLTVL.

The rearrangement joins TRBV5-1 to TRBJ1-1, with D hard to call. Trimming pared 4 bases from V and 6 bases from J, leaving 13 bases between. The CDR3 is 13 amino acids. The germline V gene encodes CDR1 SGHRS and CDR2 YFSETQ. In nucleotides, the CDR3 is TGCGCCAGCAGCCCACCCGCCTTGGCTGAAGCTTTCTTT. Translation gives CASSPPALAEAFF. Full variable domain (remainder filled in from reference TRBV5-1 and TRBJ1-1): KAGVTQTPRYLIKTRGQQVTLSCSPISGHRSVSWYQQTPGQGLQFLFEYFSETQRNKGNFPGRFSGRQFSNSRSEMNVSTLELGDSALYLCASSPPALAEAFFGQGTRLTVV.

The chain employs TRBV3-1 (or the pseudogene TRBV3-2) and TRBJ2-1; D is perhaps TRBD2 (5 bases). Trimming removed 7 bases at V and 7 bases at J, with 20 bases between. In germline, CDR1 is LGHDT, CDR2 YNNKEL (reference sequence). The CDR3 contains 15 residues. CDR3 in DNA: TGTGCCAGCACCTCAACCCGAGGGAACAGTAATGAGCAGTTCTTC. It specifies CASTSTRGNSNEQFF.

The chain links TRBV6-5 to TRBJ2-1; 8 nucleotides line up with TRBD2. Looked up from germline, CDR1 is MNHEY and CDR2 is SVGAGI. V shed 6 bases and J 7 bases; nucleotides not matched to a gene: 8. The CDR3 has 14 amino acids. DNA for the CDR3: TGTGCCAGCAGCGCAGCGGGAGCTGTGAATGAGCAGTTCTTC. Protein sequence: CASSAAGAVNEQFF.

The chain employs TRBV7-8 and TRBJ2-5; D ambiguous. Trimming cost V 5 bases and J 1 base, with 11 bases left between them. CDR1 is SGHVS and CDR2 is FQNEAQ in the germline V gene. This CDR3 has 14 amino acids. The CDR3: CASSTRRIQETQYF. The CDR3 DNA follows: TGTGCCAGCAGCACCCGACGGATCCAAGAGACCCAGTACTTC.

The chain links TRBV7-6 to TRBJ2-5; D is perhaps TRBD2 (6 bases). The V and J ends lost 5 bases and 0 bases respectively, with 16 bases between them. CDR1 SGHVS and CDR2 FNYEAQ come from the germline V gene. CDR3 length equals 16 residues. DNA for the CDR3: TGTGCCAGCAGCCCCAGTGGTTCGGGGGACCAAGAGACCCAGTACTTC. This sequence encodes CASSPSGSGDQETQYF.

The chain uses TRBV18 and TRBJ1-6, with a tentative D call TRBD1 (5 bases). Germline-derived CDR1 and CDR2 are KGHSH and LQKENI. This CDR3 has 17 residues. Trimming took 2 bases from V and 0 from J, leaving 11 bases between them. In DNA form, the CDR3 reads TGTGCCAGCTCACCAACCCAGGGTGGCTCCTATAATTCACCCCTCCACTTT. Amino acids: CASSPTQGGSYNSPLHF.

This chain uses TRBV5-1 with TRBJ1-1; 7 bases agree with TRBD1. Trimming cost V 5 bases and J 0 bases; bases outside gene matches: 7. CDR1 is SGHRS and CDR2 is YFSETQ in the germline V gene. The CDR3 runs 15 residues. The CDR3 coding sequence is TGCGCCAGCAGTCCCGGGACAGTTCTGAACACTGAAGCTTTCTTT. Translated: CASSPGTVLNTEAFF.

The chain uses TRBV4-1 and TRBJ1-1; 7 bases match TRBD1. The V and J ends lost 0 bases and 5 bases, in that order; junction bases with no gene match: 6. Germline V gives CDR1 MGHRA, CDR2 YSYEKL. The CDR3 is 15 residues long. This CDR3 reads CASSQDEGDRTEAFF. The CDR3 DNA reads as TGCGCCAGCAGCCAAGACGAGGGGGACAGAACTGAAGCTTTCTTT.

V gene TRBV11-1 combines with J gene TRBJ2-7; D perhaps matches TRBD2 (5 bases). The CDR3 covers 15 residues. Looked up from germline, CDR1 is SGHAT and CDR2 is FQDESV (reference sequence). Deletions cut 2 bases from V and 0 bases from J, with 11 bases between. DNA of the CDR3: TGTGCCAGCAGCTTAAACGGAGGAGGCTCCTACGAGCAGTACTTC. It translates to CASSLNGGGSYEQYF.

The chain has TRBV7-9 and TRBJ2-1; 8 bases map to TRBD1. Germline V lookup: CDR1 SEHNR, CDR2 FQNEAQ (reference sequence). Trimming at V came to 4 bases and at J to 2 bases, leaving 4 bases not matched to a gene. The CDR3 is made up of 15 amino acids. CDR3 DNA: TGTGCCAGCAGCTCCGGACAGGGCACCTACAATGAGCAGTTCTTC. Translated, it gives CASSSGQGTYNEQFF.

This rearrangement joins TRBV7-8 to TRBJ2-1; D uncertain. Germline values: CDR1 SGHVS, CDR2 FQNEAQ. The CDR3 runs to 10 residues. V was cut by 6 bases and J by 7 bases, with 4 bases left in between. CDR3 coding DNA: TGTGCCAGCAGATCGAATGAGCAGTTCTTC. Translating gives CASRSNEQFF. Complete variable domain (other parts from reference TRBV7-8 and TRBJ2-1): GAGVSQSPRYKVAKRGQDVALRCDPISGHVSLFWYQQALGQGPEFLTYFQNEAQLDKSGLPSDRFFAERPEGSVSTLKIQRTQQEDSAVYLCASRSNEQFFGPGTRLTVL.

The J gene is TRBJ2-1, the V gene TRBV7-8; 10 bases map to TRBD2. Germline-derived CDR1 and CDR2 are SGHVS and FQNEAQ. The CDR3 runs 14 residues. V shed 5 bases, J shed 6 bases, and the junction held 4 bases outside the gene matches. The CDR3 coding sequence is TGTGCCAGCAGCACCGGGACTAGCGCCAATGAGCAGTTCTTC. It specifies CASSTGTSANEQFF.

This sequence joins TRBV7-2 and TRBJ2-7, with 10 nucleotides matching TRBD2. This CDR3 has 15 residues. The germline V gene encodes CDR1 SGHTA and CDR2 FQGNSA. V shed 3 bases, J shed 4 bases, and the junction held 6 bases outside the gene matches. DNA for the CDR3: TGTGCCAGCAGCTTGGGGAGCGGGGGGGCGTACGAGCAGTACTTC. Its protein is CASSLGSGGAYEQYF.

V gene TRBV5-6 combines with J gene TRBJ1-3; a possible D gene is TRBD1 (6 bases). The CDR3 has 15 residues. The germline V and J ends were trimmed by 6 bases and 0 bases, with 13 bases remaining between them. Germline V CDR1 and CDR2: SGHDT, YYEEEE. The CDR3 region is CASTPGGHSGNTIYF. For the CDR3, the DNA is TGTGCCAGCACCCCGGGGGGCCACTCTGGAAACACCATATATTTT.

This clone showed up just a few times. The rearrangement links TRBV10-3 to TRBJ2-7, with 8 bases fitting TRBD2. This CDR3 spans 15 amino acids. In germline, CDR1 is ENHRY, CDR2 SYGVKD. The V and J ends lost 6 bases and 6 bases, in that order; junction bases with no gene match: 13. The CDR3: CAISPGTSRSGEQYF. CDR3 DNA: TGTGCCATCAGCCCCGGGACTAGTAGGTCGGGCGAGCAGTACTTC.

V gene TRBV19 combines with J gene TRBJ1-2; D uncertain. The V end lost 4 bases, the J end lost 1 base, and 13 bases lay between the germline ends. Germline assignment: CDR1 LNHDA and CDR2 SQIVND (reference sequence). The CDR3 sequence is 15 residues long. CDR3 loop: CASSTAHGDNYGYTF. In DNA, the CDR3 is TGTGCCAGTAGTACAGCTCATGGAGATAACTATGGCTACACCTTC.

The genes are TRBV2 and TRBJ1-4; possibly TRBD1 for D (6 bases). V lost 0 bases and J lost 5, with 13 bases in between. The CDR3 sequence is 16 residues long. CDR1 is SNHLY, CDR2 FYNNEI, per germline. The CDR3 loop is CASSEARGGENEKLFF. As DNA, the CDR3 is TGTGCCAGCAGTGAAGCGCGGGGGGGCGAGAATGAAAAACTGTTTTTT.